What follows describes a single TCR beta chain. The antigen remains unidentified. The sample belongs to a study of shared clonotypes between healthy human individuals. Study context: Each donor contributed plates that comprised three CD4 naive, three CD4 memory, two CD8 naive and one CD8 memory. Study-level points and caveats: Shared clonotypes across all four donors exceeded non-shared ones in generation probability.

The input for sorted-subset replicate PCRs was approximately 200 ng DNA, around 27,000 T cell genomes. Original processing methods: For the immunoSEQ data, sequences were junction-only without quality scores, so filtering differed. Measured with immunoSEQ multiplex PCR; TCRdb has only the in-frame clones, and not every one. D and trimming come from the DNA, and the V and J calls and clone size come from that table. The table shows 2 million to 2.5 million clones, with under 95% occurring only once. Trimming removed 4 bases at V and 2 bases at J, with 16 bases between. Germline assignment: CDR1 LNHDA and CDR2 SQIVND (reference sequence). The CDR3 consists of 16 residues.

The sequenced sample was naive CD4+ T cells from PBMCs. The subset denotes: CD45RA+ positively selected. The TCR sequence derives from a man between 18 and 29 years old in good health. Some clones in this sample may be carry-over from other donors' samples. V and J are TRBV19 and TRBJ2-3; no definite D call. CDR3 sequence reads: CASSRSGGRTTDTQYF. The CDR3 DNA follows: TGTGCCAGTAGTAGGTCAGGTGGGCGGACCACAGATACGCAGTATTTT.